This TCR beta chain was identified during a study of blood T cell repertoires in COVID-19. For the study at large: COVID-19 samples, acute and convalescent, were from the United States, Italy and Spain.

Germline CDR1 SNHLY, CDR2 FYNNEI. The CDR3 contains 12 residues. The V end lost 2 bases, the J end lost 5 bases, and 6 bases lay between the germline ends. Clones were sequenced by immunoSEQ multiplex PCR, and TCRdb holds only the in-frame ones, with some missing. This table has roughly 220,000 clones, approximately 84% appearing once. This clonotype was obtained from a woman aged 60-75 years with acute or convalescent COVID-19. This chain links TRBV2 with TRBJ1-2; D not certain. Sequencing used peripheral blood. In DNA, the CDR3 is TGTGCCAGCAGTGAAAACATATATGGCTACACCTTC. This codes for CASSENIYGYTF.